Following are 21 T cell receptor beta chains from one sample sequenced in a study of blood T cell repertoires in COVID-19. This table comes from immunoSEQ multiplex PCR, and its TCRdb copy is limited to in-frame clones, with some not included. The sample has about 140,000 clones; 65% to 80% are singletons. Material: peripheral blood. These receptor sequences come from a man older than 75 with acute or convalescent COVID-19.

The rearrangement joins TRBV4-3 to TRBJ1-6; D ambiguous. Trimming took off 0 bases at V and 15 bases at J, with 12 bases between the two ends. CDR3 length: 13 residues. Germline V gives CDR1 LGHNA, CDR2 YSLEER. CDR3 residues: CASSQELGALLHF. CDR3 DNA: TGCGCCAGCAGCCAAGAGTTAGGAGCCCTCCTCCACTTT.

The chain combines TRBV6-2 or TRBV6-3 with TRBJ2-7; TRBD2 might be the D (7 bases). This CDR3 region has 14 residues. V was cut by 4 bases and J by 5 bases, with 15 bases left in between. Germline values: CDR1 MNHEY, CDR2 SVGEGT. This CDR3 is CASSLQGLSDEQYF. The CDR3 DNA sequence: TGTGCCAGCAGTTTACAGGGACTAAGCGACGAGCAGTACTTC.

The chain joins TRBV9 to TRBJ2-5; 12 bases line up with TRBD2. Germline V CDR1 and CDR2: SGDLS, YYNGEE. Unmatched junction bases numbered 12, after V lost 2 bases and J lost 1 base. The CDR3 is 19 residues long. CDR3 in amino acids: CASSVASSTSGGTQETQYF. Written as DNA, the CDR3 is TGTGCCAGCAGCGTCGCCTCTAGTACTAGCGGGGGGACCCAAGAGACCCAGTACTTC.

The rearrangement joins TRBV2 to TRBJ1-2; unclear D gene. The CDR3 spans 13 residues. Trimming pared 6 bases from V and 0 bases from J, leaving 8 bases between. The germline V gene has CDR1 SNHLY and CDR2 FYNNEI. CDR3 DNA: TGTGCCAGCAGGGAGGATGCTAACTATGGCTACACCTTC. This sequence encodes CASREDANYGYTF.

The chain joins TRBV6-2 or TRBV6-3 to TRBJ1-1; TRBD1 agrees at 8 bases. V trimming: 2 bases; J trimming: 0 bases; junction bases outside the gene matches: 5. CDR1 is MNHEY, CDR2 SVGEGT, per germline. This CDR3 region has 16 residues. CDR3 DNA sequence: TGTGCCAGCAGTTACCGGCGGACAGGGCTGAACACTGAAGCTTTCTTT. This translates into CASSYRRTGLNTEAFF.

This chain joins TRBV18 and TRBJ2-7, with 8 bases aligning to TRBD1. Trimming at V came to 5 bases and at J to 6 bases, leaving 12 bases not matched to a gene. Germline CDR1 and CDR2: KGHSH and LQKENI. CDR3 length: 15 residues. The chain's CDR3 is CASSSDRGGLLEQYF. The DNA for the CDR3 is TGTGCCAGCTCATCTGACAGGGGTGGGCTCCTCGAGCAGTACTTC.

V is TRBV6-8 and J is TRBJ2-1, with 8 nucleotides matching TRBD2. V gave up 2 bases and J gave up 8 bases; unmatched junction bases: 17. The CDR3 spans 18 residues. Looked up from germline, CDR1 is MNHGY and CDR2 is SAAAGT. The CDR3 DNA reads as TGTGCCAGCAGTTACCCCCCGGAAAAGGGACTAGACGGTCATGAGCAGTTCTTC. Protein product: CASSYPPEKGLDGHEQFF.

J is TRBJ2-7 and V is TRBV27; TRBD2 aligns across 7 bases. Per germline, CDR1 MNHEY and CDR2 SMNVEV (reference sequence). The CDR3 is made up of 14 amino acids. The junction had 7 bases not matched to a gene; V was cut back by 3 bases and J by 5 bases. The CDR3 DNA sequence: TGTGCCAGCAGTTTCGGAGCGGGGAGCCACGAGCAGTACTTC. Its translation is CASSFGAGSHEQYF.

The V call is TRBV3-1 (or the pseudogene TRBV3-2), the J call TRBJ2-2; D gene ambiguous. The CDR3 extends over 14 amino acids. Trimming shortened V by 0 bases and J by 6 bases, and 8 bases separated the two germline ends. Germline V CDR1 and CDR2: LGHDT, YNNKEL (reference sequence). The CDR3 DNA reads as TGTGCCAGCAGCCAAGAGACTTACGCCGGGGAGCTGTTTTTT. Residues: CASSQETYAGELFF.

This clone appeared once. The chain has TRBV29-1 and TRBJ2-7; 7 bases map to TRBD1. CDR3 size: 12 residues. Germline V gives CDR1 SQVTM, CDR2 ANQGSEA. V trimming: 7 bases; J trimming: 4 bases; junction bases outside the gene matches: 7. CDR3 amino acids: CSAGQFGYEQYF. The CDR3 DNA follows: TGCAGCGCGGGACAGTTTGGGTACGAGCAGTACTTC.

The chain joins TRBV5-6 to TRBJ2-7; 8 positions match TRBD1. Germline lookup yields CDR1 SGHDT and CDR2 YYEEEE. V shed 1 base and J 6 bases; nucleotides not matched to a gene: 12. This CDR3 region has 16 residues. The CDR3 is CASSLLGSRGLLEQYF. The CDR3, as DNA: TGTGCCAGCAGCTTGCTGGGGAGCAGGGGGCTCCTCGAGCAGTACTTC.

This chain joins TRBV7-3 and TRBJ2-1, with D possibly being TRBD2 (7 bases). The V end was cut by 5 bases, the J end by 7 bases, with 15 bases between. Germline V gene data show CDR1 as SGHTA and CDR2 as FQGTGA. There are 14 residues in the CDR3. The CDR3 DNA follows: TGTGCCAGCAGCCTCCTGGGGGGGGCGAATGAGCAGTTCTTC. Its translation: CASSLLGGANEQFF.

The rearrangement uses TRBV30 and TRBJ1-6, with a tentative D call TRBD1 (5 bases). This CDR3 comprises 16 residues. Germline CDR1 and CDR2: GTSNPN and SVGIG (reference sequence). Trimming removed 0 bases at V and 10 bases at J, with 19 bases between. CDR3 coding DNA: TGTGCCTGGAGTGTACCTAGGGGTCGGTCATACTCACCCCTCCACTTT. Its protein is CAWSVPRGRSYSPLHF.

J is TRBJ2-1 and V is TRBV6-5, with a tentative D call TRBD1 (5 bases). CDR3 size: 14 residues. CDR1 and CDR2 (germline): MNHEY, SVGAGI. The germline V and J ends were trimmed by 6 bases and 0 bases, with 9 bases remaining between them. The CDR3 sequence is CASRGTGSYNEQFF. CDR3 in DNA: TGTGCCAGCAGAGGCACAGGCTCCTACAATGAGCAGTTCTTC.

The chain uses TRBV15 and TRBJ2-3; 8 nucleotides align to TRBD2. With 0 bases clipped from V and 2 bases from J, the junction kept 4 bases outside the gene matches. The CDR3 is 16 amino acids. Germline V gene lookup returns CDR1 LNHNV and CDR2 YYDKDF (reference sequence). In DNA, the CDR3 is TGTGCCACCAGCAGAGACTCGGGGGGGAACACAGATACGCAGTATTTT. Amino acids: CATSRDSGGNTDTQYF.

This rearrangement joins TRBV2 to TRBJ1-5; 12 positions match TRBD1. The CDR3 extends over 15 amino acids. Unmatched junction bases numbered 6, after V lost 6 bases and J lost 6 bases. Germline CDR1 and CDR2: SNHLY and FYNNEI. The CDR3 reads CASSQGQGAFQPQHF. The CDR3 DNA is TGTGCCAGCAGCCAGGGACAGGGGGCCTTTCAGCCCCAGCATTTT.

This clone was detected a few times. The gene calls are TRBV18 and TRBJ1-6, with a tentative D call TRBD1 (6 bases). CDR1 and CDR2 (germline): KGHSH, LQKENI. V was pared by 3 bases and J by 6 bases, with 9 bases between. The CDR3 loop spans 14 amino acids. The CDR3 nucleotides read TGTGCCAGCTCACCCATGGACAGTAATTCACCCCTCCACTTT. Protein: CASSPMDSNSPLHF.

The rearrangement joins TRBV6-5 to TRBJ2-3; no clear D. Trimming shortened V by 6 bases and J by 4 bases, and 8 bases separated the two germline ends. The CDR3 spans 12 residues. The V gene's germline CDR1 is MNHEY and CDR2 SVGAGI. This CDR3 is CASSLGADTQYF. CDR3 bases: TGTGCCAGCAGCTTAGGAGCAGATACGCAGTATTTT.

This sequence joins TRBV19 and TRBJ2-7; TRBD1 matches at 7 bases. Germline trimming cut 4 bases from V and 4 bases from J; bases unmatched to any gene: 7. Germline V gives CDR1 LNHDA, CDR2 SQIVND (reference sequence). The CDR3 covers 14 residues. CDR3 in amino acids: CASSNGQDRYEQYF. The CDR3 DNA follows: TGTGCCAGTAGTAACGGACAGGACCGTTACGAGCAGTACTTC.

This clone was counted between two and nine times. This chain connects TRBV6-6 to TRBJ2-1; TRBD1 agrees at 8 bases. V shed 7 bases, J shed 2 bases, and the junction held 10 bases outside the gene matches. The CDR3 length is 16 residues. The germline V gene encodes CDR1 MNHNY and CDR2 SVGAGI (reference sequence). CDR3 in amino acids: CASTVIGQGPYNEQFF. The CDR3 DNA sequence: TGTGCCAGCACAGTTATCGGACAGGGCCCCTACAATGAGCAGTTCTTC.

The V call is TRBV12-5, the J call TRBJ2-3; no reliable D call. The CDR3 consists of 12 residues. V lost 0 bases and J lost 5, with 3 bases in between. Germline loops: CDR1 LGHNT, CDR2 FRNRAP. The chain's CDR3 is CASGLVLDTQYF. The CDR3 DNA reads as TGTGCTAGTGGTTTGGTACTAGATACGCAGTATTTT.